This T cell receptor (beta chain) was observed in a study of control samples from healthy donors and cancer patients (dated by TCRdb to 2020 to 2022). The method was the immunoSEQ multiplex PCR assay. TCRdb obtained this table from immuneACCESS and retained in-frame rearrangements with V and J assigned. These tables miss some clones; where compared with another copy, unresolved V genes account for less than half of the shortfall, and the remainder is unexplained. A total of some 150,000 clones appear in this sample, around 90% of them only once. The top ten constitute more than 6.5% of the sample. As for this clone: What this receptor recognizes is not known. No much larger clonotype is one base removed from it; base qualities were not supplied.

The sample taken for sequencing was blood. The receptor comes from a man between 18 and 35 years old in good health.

The nucleotides are TGTGCCAGCAGCTTAGGCGGCCAACAGAACACCGGGGAGCTGTTTTTT. Its product reads: CASSLGGQQNTGELFF. The rearrangement combines TRBV7-6 with TRBJ2-2, with the D segment identity uncertain. The CDR3 holds 16 amino acids from the cysteine to the phenylalanine. Only the CDR3 part of the read is kept: 48 bases, read in frame from the first base. The germline ends are 10 bases apart after V is trimmed by 1 base and J by 1 base. The germline V gene gives CDR1 as SGHVS and CDR2 as FNYEAQ.